The 22 T cell receptor beta chains given below trace back to one sample, sequenced in a study of cytomegalovirus exposure and HLA in healthy donors. It was with 60 Vbeta and 13 Jbeta primers that the PCR ran. The repertoire was sequenced with immunoSEQ multiplex PCR; TCRdb's copy has only in-frame clones and lacks some. The sample records around 79,000 clones, over 65% being singletons. The sample was PBMCs. All receptors derive from a woman in her forties in good health and CMV-seropositive.

The rearrangement links TRBV28 to TRBJ2-3; TRBD2 matches 12 bases. CDR3 length: 15 residues. Germline CDR1 is MDHEN and CDR2 is SYDVKM. V trimming: 6 bases; J trimming: 2 bases; junction bases outside the gene matches: 3. The CDR3 spells CASRTSGRNTDTQYF. CDR3 in DNA: TGTGCCAGCAGAACTAGCGGGAGGAACACAGATACGCAGTATTTT.

This clone was detected once. The CDR3 is CSVSYRGLTNEKLFF. The CDR3 bases are TGCAGCGTTTCATACAGGGGTTTGACTAATGAAAAACTGTTTTTT. This chain uses TRBV29-1 with TRBJ1-4; 7 bases agree with TRBD1. Germline assignment: CDR1 SQVTM and CDR2 ANQGSEA. The length of the CDR3 is 15 residues. Unmatched junction bases numbered 8, after V lost 5 bases and J lost 2 bases.

This chain joins TRBV5-1 and TRBJ2-5; 13 bases map to TRBD2. V lost 5 bases to trimming and J lost 4 bases; unmatched junction nucleotides: 11. This CDR3 comprises 17 residues. CDR1 is SGHRS, CDR2 YFSETQ, per germline. Here the CDR3 reads CASRRGLAGLSVETQYF. The CDR3 DNA sequence: TGCGCCAGCAGAAGGGGACTAGCGGGACTTTCTGTAGAGACCCAGTACTTC.

This clone was picked up one time. The gene calls are TRBV7-2 and TRBJ2-5; 7 bases are a match to TRBD2. Germline V gives CDR1 SGHTA, CDR2 FQGNSA. There are 13 residues in the CDR3. V lost 4 bases, J lost 5 bases, and 4 bases stayed unmatched. CDR3 bases: TGTGCCAGCAGCTCCTCACTAGCGGAGACCCAGTACTTC. It codes for CASSSSLAETQYF.

The gene calls are TRBV2 and TRBJ1-1, with TRBD1 matching 8 bases. V dropped 8 bases and J dropped 9; count of bases not matched to a gene: 11. Germline lookup yields CDR1 SNHLY and CDR2 FYNNEI. The CDR3 sequence is 13 residues long. In DNA, the CDR3 is TGTGCCAGCGGGAATCAGGGGGCGAAACAAGCTTTCTTT. It translates to CASGNQGAKQAFF.

This rearrangement joins TRBV25-1 to TRBJ2-1; D is unclear. Germline values: CDR1 MGHDK, CDR2 SYGVNS. The V end was cut by 3 bases, the J end by 5 bases, with 14 bases between. The CDR3 length is 15 residues. CDR3: CASSDRRIEDNEQFF. For the CDR3, the DNA is TGTGCCAGCAGTGATAGGCGGATAGAGGACAATGAGCAGTTCTTC.

V is TRBV28 and J is TRBJ1-1; 7 positions agree with TRBD1. The CDR3 contains 13 residues. Germline CDR1 is MDHEN and CDR2 is SYDVKM. V lost 3 bases and J lost 6; bases outside the gene matches: 4. The CDR3 loop is CASSLTGRAEAFF. As DNA, the CDR3 is TGTGCCAGCAGTTTGACAGGGCGGGCTGAAGCTTTCTTT.

V and J are TRBV4-3 and TRBJ2-7; 9 nucleotides agree with TRBD2. V gave up 1 base and J gave up 2 bases; unmatched junction bases: 3. Germline CDR1 LGHNA, CDR2 YSLEER. The CDR3 extends over 15 amino acids. The CDR3 DNA reads TGCGCCAGCAGCCAAGGGGCGGGGGGGCCCTACGAGCAGTACTTC. This translates into CASSQGAGGPYEQYF.

Points on this clone: Distinct nucleotide sequences in the sample also encode this CDR3. This chain joins TRBV5-1 and TRBJ2-3, with a weak D call TRBD1 (5 bases). V was shortened by 0 bases and J by 3 bases, with 5 bases between the two germline ends. CDR3 size: 13 residues. Germline lookup yields CDR1 SGHRS and CDR2 YFSETQ. The CDR3 is CASSLAGTDTQYF. CDR3 coding DNA: TGCGCCAGCAGCTTGGCAGGGACAGATACGCAGTATTTT.

V is TRBV15 and J is TRBJ1-5; weak D call: TRBD1 (6 bases). Between the trimmed V and J ends, which lost 3 bases and 4 bases, there was a span of 13 bases. This CDR3 comprises 15 residues. Germline assignment: CDR1 LNHNV and CDR2 YYDKDF (reference sequence). The CDR3 DNA is TGTGCCACCAGCAGGGGGGACACCTTGAATCAGCCCCAGCATTTT. As protein: CATSRGDTLNQPQHF.

V is TRBV10-1 and J is TRBJ1-1, with 8 bases lining up with TRBD1. With V trimmed by 5 bases and J by 4 bases, 12 bases remained unmatched. The CDR3 consists of 16 residues. Germline V gene data show CDR1 as WNHNN and CDR2 as SYGVQD (reference sequence). The CDR3 loop reads CASSYGVQGETTEAFF. DNA for the CDR3: TGCGCCAGCAGTTACGGAGTACAGGGGGAAACCACTGAAGCTTTCTTT.

This chain connects TRBV19 to TRBJ1-5; the match to TRBD1 covers 9 bases. The CDR3 loop spans 15 amino acids. Germline V lookup: CDR1 LNHDA, CDR2 SQIVND (reference sequence). With 7 bases clipped from V and 2 bases from J, the junction kept 6 bases outside the gene matches. CDR3 amino acids: CASIRDRAGNQPQHF. The CDR3, as DNA: TGTGCCAGTATCCGGGACAGGGCGGGCAATCAGCCCCAGCATTTT. The full variable domain, in which reference TRBV19 and TRBJ1-5 provide the parts outside the CDR3, is DGGITQSPKYLFRKEGQNVTLSCEQNLNHDAMYWYRQDPGQGLRLIYYSQIVNDFQKGDIAEGYSVSREKKESFPLTVTSAQKNPTAFYLCASIRDRAGNQPQHFGDGTRLSIL.

This clone occurred a few times. The genes are TRBV27 and TRBJ2-7, with no clear D. The CDR3 consists of 13 residues. The germline V gene encodes CDR1 MNHEY and CDR2 SMNVEV (reference sequence). The V end was cut by 4 bases, the J end by 2 bases, with 9 bases between. CDR3: CASSSDITYEQYF. CDR3 nucleotides: TGTGCCAGCAGTTCAGACATCACCTACGAGCAGTACTTC.

This clone came up a few times. The V and J genes are TRBV15 and TRBJ2-7, with 8 bases that match TRBD2. Germline V gene sequence: CDR1 LNHNV, CDR2 YYDKDF (reference sequence). With V trimmed by 1 base and J by 2 bases, 7 bases remained unmatched. This CDR3 region has 16 residues. CDR3 protein: CATSRGGGRNTYEQYF. CDR3 in DNA: TGTGCCACCAGCAGAGGTGGCGGGAGGAATACCTACGAGCAGTACTTC.

This chain uses TRBV9 with TRBJ1-1, with 7 bases aligning to TRBD1. With 0 bases clipped from V and 5 bases from J, the junction kept 10 bases outside the gene matches. Per the germline V gene, CDR1 is SGDLS and CDR2 is YYNGEE. The CDR3 spans 16 residues. Here the CDR3 DNA reads TGTGCCAGCAGCGTAGCCGTAACAGGGGCTGAGACTGAAGCTTTCTTT. The encoded protein is CASSVAVTGAETEAFF.

The chain uses TRBV2 and TRBJ2-4, with 7 bases identical to TRBD1. J lost 6 bases, V lost 6 bases, and 8 bases had no gene match. The CDR3 spans 14 residues. Germline assignment: CDR1 SNHLY and CDR2 FYNNEI. The CDR3 sequence: CASSQTGVINIQYF. CDR3 nucleotides: TGTGCCAGCAGCCAAACAGGGGTCATAAACATTCAGTACTTC.

This rearrangement joins TRBV4-1 to TRBJ2-1; 8 nucleotides match TRBD2. V was clipped by 1 base and J by 3 bases; unmatched bases: 5. The CDR3 consists of 16 residues. Germline V gene data show CDR1 as MGHRA and CDR2 as YSYEKL. Here the CDR3 DNA reads TGCGCCAGCAGCCAAGGTCGAAGCGGGAGCTACAATGAGCAGTTCTTC. Translation gives CASSQGRSGSYNEQFF.

The chain employs TRBV6-4 and TRBJ2-7, with D unresolved. Trimming stripped 6 bases from V and 1 base from J, with 10 bases between. The germline CDR1 and CDR2 sequences are MRHNA and SNTAGT. There are 13 residues in the CDR3. CDR3 in DNA: TGTGCCAGCAGGGACCCCCTTTCCTACGAGCAGTACTTC. Translating it yields CASRDPLSYEQYF.

The chain has TRBV28 and TRBJ1-2; possibly TRBD1 for D (5 bases). Per germline, CDR1 MDHEN and CDR2 SYDVKM. The CDR3 spans 16 residues. V was clipped by 4 bases and J by 0 bases, with 15 bases between them. This CDR3 reads CASSSPSRVPNYGYTF. The DNA for the CDR3 is TGTGCCAGCAGTTCTCCCAGCAGGGTGCCTAACTATGGCTACACCTTC.

The chain joins TRBV2 to TRBJ1-5; a possible D gene is TRBD1 (5 bases). The germline CDR1 and CDR2 sequences are SNHLY and FYNNEI. V lost 6 bases, J lost 0 bases, and 12 bases lay in between. This CDR3 spans 15 amino acids. The CDR3, as DNA: TGTGCCAGCAGAGTTGACAGTATTAGCAATCAGCCCCAGCATTTT. Amino acids: CASRVDSISNQPQHF.

This clone was seen a few times. This chain joins TRBV6-4 and TRBJ1-2, with 10 bases lining up with TRBD1. The germline V gene has CDR1 MRHNA and CDR2 SNTAGT. The CDR3 is made up of 16 amino acids. The ends lost 3 bases at V and 4 bases at J; junction bases unmatched: 8. The CDR3 DNA follows: TGTGCCAGCAGTGAGGGAGAGGGGACAGGGGTCTATGGCTACACCTTC. This sequence encodes CASSEGEGTGVYGYTF.

The chain joins TRBV19 to TRBJ1-2; tentative D call: TRBD1 (6 bases). CDR1 and CDR2 from the germline V gene are LNHDA and SQIVND (reference sequence). The CDR3 has 13 amino acids. Trimming removed 6 bases at V and 6 bases at J, with 14 bases between. The CDR3 spells CASRVGATHGYTF. CDR3 bases: TGTGCCAGTAGGGTGGGGGCTACTCATGGCTACACCTTC.